These T cell receptor beta chains were read from a single sample in a study of post-analysis software for immune sequencing data. TCRdb called the PCR reads again in MiXCR, with one record for every CDR3 protein. The sample holds approximately 730,000 distinct CDR3 sequences, around 45% seen once. Material for sequencing was blood. Receptors originate from a girl under 18 with multiple sclerosis. CDR3s include the opening cysteine and the closing phenylalanine or tryptophan. The order of the fields is clone size, D gene, J gene, V gene, CDR3 DNA, CDR3 protein. The D gene is left open where the match is weak. Expanded clones get a size class; other rows say once, few or many, or leave the size out.

>once|NA|TRBJ2-3|TRBV10-3
TGTGCCATCAGTGGATCCCCCAGCGGGCCTCCCACAGATACGCAGTATTTT
CAISGSPSGPPTDTQYF
>NA|TRBD2|TRBJ2-3|TRBV20-1
TGCAATGCTAGAGATGCAGCGGGAGTGGCAGATACGCAGTATTTT
CNARDAAGVADTQYF
>NA|TRBD2|TRBJ2-1|TRBV20-1
TGCAGTGCTAGGAAAGCGGGGATCTACAATGAGCAGTTCTTC
CSARKAGIYNEQFF
>NA|NA|TRBJ1-1|TRBV5-6
TGTGCCAGCAGCTGGGGGGCGGGGCTGACGAACACTGAAGCTTTCTTT
CASSWGAGLTNTEAFF
>NA|TRBD2|TRBJ2-5|TRBV29-1
TGCAGCGTCACTAGCGGGGCGAGCTTTGTGACCCAGTACTTC
CSVTSGASFVTQYF
>NA|TRBD1|TRBJ1-2|TRBV6-6
TGTGCCAGCAGCCAGGACAGGGTTCATGGCTACACCTTC
CASSQDRVHGYTF
>NA|NA|TRBJ2-1|TRBV9
TGTGCCAGCAGCGAGGGGGAGTGGGGAGGGGGTGAGCAGTTCTTC
CASSEGEWGGGEQFF
>NA|NA|TRBJ2-3|TRBV6-1
TGTGCCAGCAGTGGTTCGACGGTCACAGATACGCAGTATTTT
CASSGSTVTDTQYF
>few|NA|TRBJ2-6|TRBV4-2
TGTGCCAGCAGCCAAGATGCAGACTCTGGGGCCAACGTCCTGACTTTC
CASSQDADSGANVLTF
>NA|NA|TRBJ2-7|TRBV20-1
TGCAGTGCTACCCCCGGGACCTCAAGCTCCTACGAGCAGTACTTC
CSATPGTSSSYEQYF
>few|TRBD2|TRBJ2-1|TRBV7-3
TGTGCCAGCAGCCTACAACCGGGACTAGCGGGACATGAGCAGTTCTTC
CASSLQPGLAGHEQFF
>few|NA|TRBJ1-2|TRBV6-1
TGTGCCAGCAGTGAGGGGGACGTCTGGGGCTACACCTTC
CASSEGDVWGYTF
>NA|TRBD1|TRBJ2-1|TRBV5-1
TGCGCCAGCAGCTTGGTCGGGACAGGGCAGAATGAGCAGTTCTTC
CASSLVGTGQNEQFF
>NA|NA|TRBJ2-2|TRBV15
TGTGCCACCAGCAGAGAAAAAGCCGGTGCCGGGGAGCTGTTTTTT
CATSREKAGAGELFF
>NA|NA|TRBJ2-3|TRBV4-3
TGCGCCAGCAGCCAGGGAGGTGGGACGGATACGCAGTATTTT
CASSQGGGTDTQYF
>NA|NA|TRBJ1-5|TRBV7-8
TGTGCCAGCAGCTTAAGGTCTGGGGCAACTAGCAATCAGCCCCAGCATTTT
CASSLRSGATSNQPQHF
>few|TRBD2|TRBJ2-5|TRBV14
TGTGCCAGCAGCCAAGGGAGAGCTAGCGGCGGAGAGACCCAGTACTTC
CASSQGRASGGETQYF
>few|NA|TRBJ2-6|TRBV3-1
TGTGCCAGCAGCCTCGCCGGGACGTACCGCTCTGGGGCCAACGTCCTGACTTTC
CASSLAGTYRSGANVLTF
>NA|NA|TRBJ2-1|TRBV11-3
TGTGCCAGCAGCCGGCGGGCGGGCCCCTACAATGAGCAGTTCTTC
CASSRRAGPYNEQFF
>few|NA|TRBJ2-1|TRBV20-1
TGCAGTGCTAGAGAACCTCTAGCGAGTGAGCAGTTCTTC
CSAREPLASEQFF
>NA|NA|TRBJ2-7|TRBV6-1
TGTGCCAGCAGTGAAGGCCAAGGGAGCCGCCACGAGCAGTACTTC
CASSEGQGSRHEQYF
>NA|NA|TRBJ2-1|TRBV7-2
TGTGCCAGCAGCCAAGGGGTTATCGGGTACAATGAGCAGTTCTTC
CASSQGVIGYNEQFF
>NA|NA|TRBJ2-7|TRBV27
TGTGCCAGCGGGCGGGACGACTCCTACGAGCAGTACTTC
CASGRDDSYEQYF
>few|NA|TRBJ2-1|TRBV7-2
TGTGCCAGCAGCTTAGCTGGACAGAGCTACAATGAGCAGTTCTTC
CASSLAGQSYNEQFF
>NA|NA|TRBJ2-7|TRBV5-1
TGCGCCAGCAGGCCAGGCTACGAGCAGTACTTC
CASRPGYEQYF
>NA|NA|TRBJ1-1|TRBV29-1
TGCAGCGTTGGGGGACCGAACACTGAAGCTTTCTTT
CSVGGPNTEAFF
>NA|TRBD1|TRBJ2-7|TRBV27
TGTGCCAGCAGGGGACGGCCGGGACAGGGGACATACGAGCAGTACTTC
CASRGRPGQGTYEQYF
>few|TRBD2|TRBJ2-7|TRBV6-2/TRBV6-3
TGTGCCAGCAGTTACTCTGGACTAGCGGGACCCTACGAGCAGTACTTC
CASSYSGLAGPYEQYF
>few|NA|TRBJ1-5|TRBV12-3/TRBV12-4
TGTGCCAGCACGGGTGGAGGGCGACAGCCCCAGCATTTT
CASTGGGRQPQHF
>NA|NA|TRBJ2-5|TRBV11-2
TGTGCCAGCAGCTCCGGATTAACACGTCAAGAGACCCAGTACTTC
CASSSGLTRQETQYF
>few|TRBD1|TRBJ1-1|TRBV7-9
TGTGCCAGCAGCTTAGTTCAGGGGGCCGGGGGTGCTTTCTTT
CASSLVQGAGGAFF
>NA|TRBD1|TRBJ1-5|TRBV12-3/TRBV12-4
TGTGCCAGCAGTATGGGACAGCCCCAGGGACCCCAGCATTTT
CASSMGQPQGPQHF
>NA|NA|TRBJ1-5|TRBV12-3/TRBV12-4
TGTGCCAGCAGACTAAAAGGGCCCCAGCATTTT
CASRLKGPQHF
>NA|TRBD2|TRBJ2-1|TRBV13
TGTGCCAGCAGCTTAAGGCTCCGCGGGAGGGACTACAATGAGCAGTTCTTC
CASSLRLRGRDYNEQFF
>NA|TRBD1|TRBJ2-6|TRBV15
TGTGCCACCGGCAGAATAACAGGGGTTGGGGCCAACGTCCTGACTTTC
CATGRITGVGANVLTF
>NA|NA|TRBJ2-5|TRBV30
TGTGCCTGGAGTCACGAGGCTGAGGAGACCCAGTACTTC
CAWSHEAEETQYF
>NA|TRBD2|TRBJ2-1|TRBV29-1
TGCAGCGCCGTGACTAGCGACTACAATGAGCAGTTCTTC
CSAVTSDYNEQFF
>NA|NA|TRBJ2-1|TRBV20-1
TGCAGTGCTAGAGCCCTCCATCTAGCGCCTTACAATGAGCAGTTCTTC
CSARALHLAPYNEQFF
>NA|NA|TRBJ2-3|TRBV2
TGTGCCAGCAGTGGGTGGACAACGAACACAGATACGCAGTATTTT
CASSGWTTNTDTQYF
>NA|TRBD2|TRBJ2-7|TRBV5-1
TGCGCCAGCAGCTTGTGGTTCGGGGGGGAATACGAGCAGTACTTC
CASSLWFGGEYEQYF
>few|TRBD2|TRBJ2-7|TRBV10-3
TGTGCCATCAGTGGCACTAGCGGGAGGTCCTACGAGCAGTACTTC
CAISGTSGRSYEQYF
>NA|NA|TRBJ2-5|TRBV5-1
TGCGCCAGCAGCTTGGTAGCTAGATGGGAGCAGTACTTC
CASSLVARWEQYF
>few|TRBD1|TRBJ1-1|TRBV19
TGTGCCAGTAGTATAGGGTGGGACAGGGGGTTCGCAGGCACTGAAGCTTTCTTT
CASSIGWDRGFAGTEAFF
>NA|NA|TRBJ2-1|TRBV10-1
TGCGCCAGCAGTGAGACGGGCCCGCCGGGGAATGAGCAGTTCTTC
CASSETGPPGNEQFF
>few|NA|TRBJ1-1|TRBV7-9
TGTGCCAGCAGCTCCCCACGGATTACTGAAGCTTTCTTT
CASSSPRITEAFF
>NA|NA|TRBJ2-5|TRBV15
TGTGCCACCAGCAGAGATAAGGGGGGTCAAGAGACCCAGTACTTC
CATSRDKGGQETQYF